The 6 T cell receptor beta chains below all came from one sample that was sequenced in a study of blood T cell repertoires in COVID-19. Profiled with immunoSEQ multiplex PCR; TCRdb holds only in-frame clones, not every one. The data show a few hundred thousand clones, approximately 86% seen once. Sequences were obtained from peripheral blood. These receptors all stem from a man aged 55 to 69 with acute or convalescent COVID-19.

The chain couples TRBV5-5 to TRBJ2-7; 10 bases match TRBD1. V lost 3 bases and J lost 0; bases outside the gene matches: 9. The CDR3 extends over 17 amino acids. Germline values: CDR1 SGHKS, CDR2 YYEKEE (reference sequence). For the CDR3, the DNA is TGTGCCAGCAGCTCGTCTTTTGGGACAGGGGTCTCCTACGAGCAGTACTTC. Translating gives CASSSSFGTGVSYEQYF.

Here the CDR3 DNA reads TGTGCCAGCAGTTACTCCCCGGGGGGGACCAACGAGCAGTACTTC. It specifies CASSYSPGGTNEQYF. The chain has TRBV6-5 and TRBJ2-7; TRBD2 matches at 8 bases. Germline CDR1 reads MNHEY; CDR2 reads SVGAGI. V shed 0 bases and J 5 bases; nucleotides not matched to a gene: 6. CDR3 length: 15 amino acids.

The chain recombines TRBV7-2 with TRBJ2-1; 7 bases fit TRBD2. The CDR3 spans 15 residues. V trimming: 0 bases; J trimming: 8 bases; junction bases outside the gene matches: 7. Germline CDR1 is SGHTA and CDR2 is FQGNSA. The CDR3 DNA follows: TGTGCCAGCAGCTTAGCTGGCGGGGGAATGGATGAGCAGTTCTTC. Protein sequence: CASSLAGGGMDEQFF.

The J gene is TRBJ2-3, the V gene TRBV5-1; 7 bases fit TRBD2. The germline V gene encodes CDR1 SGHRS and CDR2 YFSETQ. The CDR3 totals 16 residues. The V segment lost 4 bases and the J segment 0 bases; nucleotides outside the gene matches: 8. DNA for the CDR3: TGCGCCAGCAGCCACATTGGGACTATTAGCACAGATACGCAGTATTTT. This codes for CASSHIGTISTDTQYF.

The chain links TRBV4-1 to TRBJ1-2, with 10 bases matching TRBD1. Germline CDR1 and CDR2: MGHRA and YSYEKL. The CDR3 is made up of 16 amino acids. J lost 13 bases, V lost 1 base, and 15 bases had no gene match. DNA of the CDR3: TGCGCCAGCAGCCAAGTCTATACCGGGACAGGGGAATTGGTCACCTTC. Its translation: CASSQVYTGTGELVTF.

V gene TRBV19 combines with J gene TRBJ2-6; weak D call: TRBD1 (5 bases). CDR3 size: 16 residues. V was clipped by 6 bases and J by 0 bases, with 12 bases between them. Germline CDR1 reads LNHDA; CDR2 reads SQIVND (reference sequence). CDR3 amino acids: CASRTDDSSGANVLTF. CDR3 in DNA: TGTGCCAGTAGGACAGACGATAGCTCTGGGGCCAACGTCCTGACTTTC.